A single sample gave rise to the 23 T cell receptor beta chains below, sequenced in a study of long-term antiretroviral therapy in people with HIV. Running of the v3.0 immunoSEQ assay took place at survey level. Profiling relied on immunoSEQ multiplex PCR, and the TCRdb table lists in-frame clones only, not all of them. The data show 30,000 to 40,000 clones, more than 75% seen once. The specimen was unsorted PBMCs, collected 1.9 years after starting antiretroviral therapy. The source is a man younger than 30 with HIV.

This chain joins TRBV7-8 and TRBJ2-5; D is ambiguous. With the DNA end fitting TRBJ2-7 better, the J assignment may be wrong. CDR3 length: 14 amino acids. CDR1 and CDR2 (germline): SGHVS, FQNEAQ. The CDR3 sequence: CASSLLGESYEQYF. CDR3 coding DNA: TGTGCCAGCAGCCTTCTCGGAGAATCCTACGAGCAGTACTTC.

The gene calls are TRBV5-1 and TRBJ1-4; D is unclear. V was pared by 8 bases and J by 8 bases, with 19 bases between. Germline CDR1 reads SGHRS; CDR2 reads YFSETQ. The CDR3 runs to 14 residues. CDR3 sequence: CASRFSAGGEKLFF. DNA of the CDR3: TGCGCCAGTAGATTTTCTGCGGGTGGCGAAAAACTGTTTTTT.

CDR3: CASRRDRSSGNTIYF. The CDR3 DNA is TGTGCCAGTAGGCGGGACAGGAGCTCTGGAAACACCATATATTTT. The rearrangement uses TRBV19 and TRBJ1-3; 8 positions match TRBD1. The germline V gene has CDR1 LNHDA and CDR2 SQIVND (reference sequence). J was trimmed by 0 bases and V by 6 bases; bases with no gene match: 4. This CDR3 spans 15 amino acids.

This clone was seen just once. This chain's CDR3 is CASRNPGLADTQYF. The CDR3 nucleotides read TGTGCCAGCAGGAACCCGGGACTAGCGGATACGCAGTATTTT. The chain uses TRBV5-5 and TRBJ2-3; TRBD2 matches 10 bases. V lost 5 bases and J lost 6; bases outside the gene matches: 6. CDR1 and CDR2 from the germline V gene are SGHKS and YYEKEE (reference sequence). The CDR3 covers 14 residues.

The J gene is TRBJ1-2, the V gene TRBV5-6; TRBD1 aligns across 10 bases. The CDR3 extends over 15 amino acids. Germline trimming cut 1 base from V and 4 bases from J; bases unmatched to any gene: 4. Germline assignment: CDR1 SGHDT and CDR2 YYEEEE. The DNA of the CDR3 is TGTGCCAGCAGCTTGAGTGGGGACAGGGGCTATGGCTACACCTTC. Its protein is CASSLSGDRGYGYTF. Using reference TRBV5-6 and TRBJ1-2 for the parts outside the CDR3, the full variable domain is DAGVTQSPTHLIKTRGQQVTLRCSPKSGHDTVSWYQQALGQGPQFIFQYYEEEERQRGNFPDRFSGHQFPNYSSELNVNALLLGDSALYLCASSLSGDRGYGYTFGSGTRLTVV.

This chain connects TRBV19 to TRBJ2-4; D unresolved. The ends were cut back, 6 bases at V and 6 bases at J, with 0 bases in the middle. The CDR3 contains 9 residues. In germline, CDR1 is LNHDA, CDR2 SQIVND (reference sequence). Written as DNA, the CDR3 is TGTGCCAGTAGAAACATTCAGTACTTC. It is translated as CASRNIQYF.

CDR3 protein: CASSPNTDSGTEAFF. The CDR3 DNA sequence: TGTGCCAGCAGTCCAAACACGGACAGTGGGACTGAAGCTTTCTTT. The chain joins TRBV28 to TRBJ1-1, with a weak D call TRBD1 (6 bases). The CDR3 runs 15 residues. Germline loops: CDR1 MDHEN, CDR2 SYDVKM. V lost 5 bases, J lost 5 bases, and 18 bases lay in between. Combining the CDR3 with reference TRBV28 and TRBJ1-1 gives the whole variable domain DVKVTQSSRYLVKRTGEKVFLECVQDMDHENMFWYRQDPGLGLRLIYFSYDVKMKEKGDIPEGYSVSREKKERFSLILESASTNQTSMYLCASSPNTDSGTEAFFGQGTRLTVV.

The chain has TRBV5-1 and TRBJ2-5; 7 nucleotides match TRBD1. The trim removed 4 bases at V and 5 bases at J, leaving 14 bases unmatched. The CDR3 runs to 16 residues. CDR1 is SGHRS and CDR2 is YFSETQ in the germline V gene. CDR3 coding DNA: TGCGCCAGCAGCCTCGGTGTCGACAGGGTATGGGAGACCCAGTACTTC. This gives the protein CASSLGVDRVWETQYF.

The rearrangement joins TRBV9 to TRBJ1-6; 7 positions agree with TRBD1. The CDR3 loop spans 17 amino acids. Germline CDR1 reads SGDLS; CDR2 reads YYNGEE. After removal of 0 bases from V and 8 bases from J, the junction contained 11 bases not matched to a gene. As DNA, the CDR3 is TGTGCCAGCAGCGTAGAGGTGCGGACAGGCCCATATTCACCCCTCCACTTT. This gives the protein CASSVEVRTGPYSPLHF.

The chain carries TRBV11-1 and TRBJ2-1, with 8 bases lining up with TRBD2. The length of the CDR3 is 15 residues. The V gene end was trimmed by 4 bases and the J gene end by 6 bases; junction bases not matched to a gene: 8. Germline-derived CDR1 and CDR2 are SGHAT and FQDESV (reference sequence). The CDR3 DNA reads TGTGCCAGCAGCTGGCGAGCGGGGGAGACCAATGAGCAGTTCTTC. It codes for CASSWRAGETNEQFF. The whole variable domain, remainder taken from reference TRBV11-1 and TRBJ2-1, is EAEVAQSPRYKITEKSQAVAFWCDPISGHATLYWYRQILGQGPELLVQFQDESVVDDSQLPKDRFSAERLKGVDSTLKIQPAELGDSAMYLCASSWRAGETNEQFFGPGTRLTVL.

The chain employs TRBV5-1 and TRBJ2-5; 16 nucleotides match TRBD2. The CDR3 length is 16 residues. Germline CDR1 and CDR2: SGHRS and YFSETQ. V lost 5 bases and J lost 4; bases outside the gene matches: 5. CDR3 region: CASSSGTSGGAETQYF. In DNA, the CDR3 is TGCGCCAGCAGTTCCGGGACTAGCGGGGGGGCAGAGACCCAGTACTTC. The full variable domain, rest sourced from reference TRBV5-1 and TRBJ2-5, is KAGVTQTPRYLIKTRGQQVTLSCSPISGHRSVSWYQQTPGQGLQFLFEYFSETQRNKGNFPGRFSGRQFSNSRSEMNVSTLELGDSALYLCASSSGTSGGAETQYFGPGTRLLVL.

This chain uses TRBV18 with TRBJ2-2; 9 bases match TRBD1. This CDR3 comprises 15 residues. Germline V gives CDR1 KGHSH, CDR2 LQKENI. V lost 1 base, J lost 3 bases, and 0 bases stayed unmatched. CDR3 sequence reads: CASSPRQGDTGELFF. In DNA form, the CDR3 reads TGTGCCAGCTCACCACGACAGGGGGACACCGGGGAGCTGTTTTTT.

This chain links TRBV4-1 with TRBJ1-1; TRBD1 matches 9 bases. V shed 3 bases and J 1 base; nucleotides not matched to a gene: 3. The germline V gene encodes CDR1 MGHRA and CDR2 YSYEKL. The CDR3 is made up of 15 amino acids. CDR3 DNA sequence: TGCGCCAGCAGCCAGGGACAGGGACCGAACACTGAAGCTTTCTTT. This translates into CASSQGQGPNTEAFF.

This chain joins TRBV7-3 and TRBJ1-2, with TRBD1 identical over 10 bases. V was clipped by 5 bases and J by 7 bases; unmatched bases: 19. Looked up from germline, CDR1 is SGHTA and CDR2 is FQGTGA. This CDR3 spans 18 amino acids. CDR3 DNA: TGTGCCAGCAGCCCGACGAATAGGAGGGACAGGGGAATCTCTGGCTACACCTTC. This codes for CASSPTNRRDRGISGYTF.

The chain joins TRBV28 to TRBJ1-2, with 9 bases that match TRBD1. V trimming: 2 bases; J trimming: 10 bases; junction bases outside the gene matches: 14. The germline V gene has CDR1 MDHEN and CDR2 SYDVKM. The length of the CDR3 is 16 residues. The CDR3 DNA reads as TGTGCCAGCAGTTTAGTAGACCGGGACAGGGACGGGGACTACACCTTC. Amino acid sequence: CASSLVDRDRDGDYTF.

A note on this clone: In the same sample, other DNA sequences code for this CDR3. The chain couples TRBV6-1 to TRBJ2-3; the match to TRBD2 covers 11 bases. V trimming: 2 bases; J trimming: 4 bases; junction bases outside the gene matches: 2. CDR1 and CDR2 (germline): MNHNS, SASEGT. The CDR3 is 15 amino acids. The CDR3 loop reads CASSELAGGPDTQYF. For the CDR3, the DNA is TGTGCCAGCAGTGAACTAGCGGGGGGCCCAGATACGCAGTATTTT.

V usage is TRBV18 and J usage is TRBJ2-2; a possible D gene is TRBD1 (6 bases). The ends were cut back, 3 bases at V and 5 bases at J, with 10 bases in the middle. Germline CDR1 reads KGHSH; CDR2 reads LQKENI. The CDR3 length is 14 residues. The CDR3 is CASSPYRDTGELFF. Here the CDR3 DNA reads TGTGCCAGCTCACCTTACAGGGATACCGGGGAGCTGTTTTTT. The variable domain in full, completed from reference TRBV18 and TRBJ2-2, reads NAGVMQNPRHLVRRRGQEARLRCSPMKGHSHVYWYRQLPEEGLKFMVYLQKENIIDESGMPKERFSAEFPKEGPSILRIQQVVRGDSAAYFCASSPYRDTGELFFGEGSRLTVL.

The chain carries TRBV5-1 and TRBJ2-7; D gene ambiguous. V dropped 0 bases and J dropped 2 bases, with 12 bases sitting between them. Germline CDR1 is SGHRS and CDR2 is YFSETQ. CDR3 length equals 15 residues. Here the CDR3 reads CASSLDGVPPYEQYF. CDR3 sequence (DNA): TGCGCCAGCAGCTTGGATGGGGTCCCCCCCTACGAGCAGTACTTC. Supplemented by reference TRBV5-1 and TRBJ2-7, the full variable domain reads KAGVTQTPRYLIKTRGQQVTLSCSPISGHRSVSWYQQTPGQGLQFLFEYFSETQRNKGNFPGRFSGRQFSNSRSEMNVSTLELGDSALYLCASSLDGVPPYEQYFGPGTRLTVT.

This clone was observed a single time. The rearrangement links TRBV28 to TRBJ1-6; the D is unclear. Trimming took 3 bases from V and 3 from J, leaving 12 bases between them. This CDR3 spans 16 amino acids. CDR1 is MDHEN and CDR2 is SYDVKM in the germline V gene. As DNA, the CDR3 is TGTGCCAGCAGTTTCGCCTCGGGTTACTATAATTCACCCCTCCACTTT. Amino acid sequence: CASSFASGYYNSPLHF.

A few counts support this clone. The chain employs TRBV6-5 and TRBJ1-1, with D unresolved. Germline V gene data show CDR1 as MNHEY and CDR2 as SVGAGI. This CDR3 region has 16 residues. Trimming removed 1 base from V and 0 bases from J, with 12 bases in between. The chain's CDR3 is CASSYYRGGMNTEAFF. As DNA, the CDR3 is TGTGCCAGCAGTTACTACCGGGGAGGGATGAACACTGAAGCTTTCTTT.

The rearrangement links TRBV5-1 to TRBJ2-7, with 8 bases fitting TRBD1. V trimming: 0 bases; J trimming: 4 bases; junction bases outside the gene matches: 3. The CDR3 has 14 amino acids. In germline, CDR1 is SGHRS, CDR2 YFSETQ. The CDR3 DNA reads TGCGCCAGCAGCTTGGACCAGGGGGCATACGAGCAGTACTTC. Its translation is CASSLDQGAYEQYF.

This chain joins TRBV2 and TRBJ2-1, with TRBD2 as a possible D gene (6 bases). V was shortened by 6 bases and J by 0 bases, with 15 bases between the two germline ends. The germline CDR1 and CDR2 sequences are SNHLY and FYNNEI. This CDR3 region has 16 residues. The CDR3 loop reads CASREGAGSSYNEQFF. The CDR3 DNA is TGTGCCAGCAGGGAGGGCGCGGGAAGCTCCTACAATGAGCAGTTCTTC.

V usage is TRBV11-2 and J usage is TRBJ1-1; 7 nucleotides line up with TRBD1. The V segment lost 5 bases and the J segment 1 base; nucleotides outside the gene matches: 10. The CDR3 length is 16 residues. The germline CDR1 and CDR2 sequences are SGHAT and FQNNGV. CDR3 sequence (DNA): TGTGCCAGCAGCCAGGGACAGTCAGGCCGGAACACTGAAGCTTTCTTT. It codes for CASSQGQSGRNTEAFF.